A single sample gave rise to the 14 T cell receptor beta chains below, sequenced in a study of shared clonotypes between healthy human individuals. The assay was immunoSEQ multiplex PCR, and TCRdb's table has in-frame clones only and misses some. The data show around 2,000,000 clones, less than 95% seen once. Naive CD8 cells were CD45RO-negative, positively selected for CCR7, excluding terminally differentiated effector memory CD45RA+ cells. Source material: naive CD8+ T cells sorted from blood. The receptors derive from a man aged 18 to 30 in good health.

The chain uses TRBV11-2 and TRBJ2-3; 7 bases agree with TRBD2. CDR1 and CDR2 (germline): SGHAT, FQNNGV. V trimming: 5 bases; J trimming: 2 bases; junction bases outside the gene matches: 10. The CDR3 extends over 16 amino acids. CDR3 region: CASSQRLAGVTDTQYF. CDR3 bases: TGTGCCAGCAGCCAGCGACTAGCTGGGGTCACAGATACGCAGTATTTT. Supplemented by reference TRBV11-2 and TRBJ2-3, the full variable domain reads EAGVAQSPRYKIIEKRQSVAFWCNPISGHATLYWYQQILGQGPKLLIQFQNNGVVDDSQLPKDRFSAERLKGVDSTLKIQPAKLEDSAVYLCASSQRLAGVTDTQYFGPGTRLTVL.

This clone was detected a few times. The genes are TRBV6-6 and TRBJ1-5; the match to TRBD1 covers 7 bases. CDR1 and CDR2 (germline): MNHNY, SVGAGI (reference sequence). V shed 6 bases and J 3 bases; nucleotides not matched to a gene: 8. This CDR3 contains 15 residues. CDR3 residues: CASRTDGTDNQPQHF. Here the CDR3 DNA reads TGTGCCAGCAGGACGGACGGGACAGACAATCAGCCCCAGCATTTT.

The chain has TRBV10-3 and TRBJ1-5, with 8 positions matching TRBD1. J gave up 5 bases and V 0 bases, and 6 bases lay outside the gene matches. CDR3 length equals 16 residues. Germline V gene sequence: CDR1 ENHRY, CDR2 SYGVKD. The CDR3 region has the DNA TGTGCCATCAGTGAGTCCCCGGCAGGGGGCTATCAGCCCCAGCATTTT. Translation gives CAISESPAGGYQPQHF.

A single count supports this clone. With a far larger clone one base away, a read error is the likely cause. The V gene is TRBV13, the J gene TRBJ2-3; D remains ambiguous. Trimming left V 2 bases short and J 3 bases short, with 3 bases between. This CDR3 is 12 amino acids long. Germline V gene lookup returns CDR1 PRHDT and CDR2 FYEKMQ (reference sequence). The CDR3 nucleotides read TGTGCCAGCAGCTTACAGACAGATACGCAGTATTTT. Translation: CASSLQTDTQYF.

In this sample, this clone turned up once. The CDR3 is CSAEDGGLHF. The CDR3, as DNA: TGCAGTGCCGAGGACGGGGGCCTCCACTTT. The chain combines TRBV20-1 with TRBJ1-6; D possibly corresponds to TRBD1 (5 bases). CDR1 DFQATT and CDR2 SNEGSKA come from the germline V gene (reference sequence). The CDR3 sequence is 10 residues long. V was cut by 6 bases and J by 15 bases, with 12 bases left in between.

This clone appeared a single time. V and J are TRBV19 and TRBJ2-1; 8 bases match TRBD2. The CDR3 contains 15 residues. J was trimmed by 5 bases and V by 4 bases; bases with no gene match: 7. The germline V gene encodes CDR1 LNHDA and CDR2 SQIVND (reference sequence). In DNA form, the CDR3 reads TGTGCCAGTAGTACAACTGGACTAGCCCACAATGAGCAGTTCTTC. Translation: CASSTTGLAHNEQFF.

This clone was seen just once. In the same sample, other DNA sequences code for this CDR3. The chain carries TRBV30 and TRBJ1-2; 9 bases agree with TRBD1. Per germline, CDR1 GTSNPN and CDR2 SVGIG (reference sequence). This CDR3 has 13 amino acids. The trim removed 2 bases at V and 6 bases at J, leaving 4 bases unmatched. As DNA, the CDR3 is TGTGCCTGGAGTTTACAGGGGGCCGATGGCTACACCTTC. Amino acid sequence: CAWSLQGADGYTF.

The J gene is TRBJ1-2, the V gene TRBV29-1; TRBD1 matches at 8 bases. V gave up 1 base and J gave up 2 bases; unmatched junction bases: 6. The germline CDR1 and CDR2 sequences are SQVTM and ANQGSEA. This CDR3 has 15 residues. This CDR3 is CSVEGVAGGNYGYTF. The DNA of the CDR3 is TGCAGCGTTGAAGGGGTGGCAGGGGGCAACTATGGCTACACCTTC.

The chain combines TRBV7-9 with TRBJ1-2; D possibly corresponds to TRBD1 (5 bases). The V gene lost 0 bases and the J gene lost 0 bases, with 11 bases spanning the gap. This CDR3 region has 16 residues. Per germline, CDR1 SEHNR and CDR2 FQNEAQ (reference sequence). In nucleotides, the CDR3 is TGTGCCAGCAGCTTAGCCACAGGTGATACTAACTATGGCTACACCTTC. Its translation is CASSLATGDTNYGYTF.

This chain connects TRBV4-3 to TRBJ2-7; 9 bases are shared with TRBD2. CDR1 is LGHNA and CDR2 is YSLEER in the germline V gene. Unmatched junction bases numbered 10, after V lost 0 bases and J lost 4 bases. The CDR3 loop spans 17 amino acids. This CDR3 is CASSQELLREGRYEQYF. The CDR3 DNA follows: TGCGCCAGCAGCCAAGAGCTTCTGCGGGAGGGCCGGTACGAGCAGTACTTC.

V gene TRBV5-8 combines with J gene TRBJ2-7; 9 bases match TRBD1. The CDR3 extends over 14 amino acids. Germline lookup yields CDR1 SGHTS and CDR2 YDEGEE. The junction had 5 bases not matched to a gene; V was cut back by 2 bases and J by 5 bases. This CDR3 is CASSFGTGFNEQYF. The CDR3 bases are TGTGCCAGCAGCTTTGGGACAGGGTTCAACGAGCAGTACTTC.

Worth noting for this clone: Other DNA sequences in this sample translate to the same CDR3. The chain carries TRBV6-1 and TRBJ2-7; D unresolved. CDR1 and CDR2 from the germline V gene are MNHNS and SASEGT. The CDR3 runs to 11 residues. The germline V and J ends were trimmed by 4 bases and 2 bases, with 3 bases remaining between them. Here the CDR3 DNA reads TGTGCCAGCAGTGCCCCCTACGAGCAGTACTTC. Protein product: CASSAPYEQYF.

V gene TRBV4-1 combines with J gene TRBJ2-6; perhaps TRBD1 as D (6 bases). The CDR3 spans 18 residues. V was cut by 0 bases and J by 1 base, with 13 bases left in between. CDR1 and CDR2 from the germline V gene are MGHRA and YSYEKL. The CDR3 protein is CASSQDRGAPSGANVLTF. The CDR3 DNA follows: TGCGCCAGCAGCCAAGACAGGGGCGCTCCTTCTGGGGCCAACGTCCTGACTTTC.

V gene TRBV19 combines with J gene TRBJ1-6; tentatively, D is TRBD1 (6 bases). This CDR3 comprises 16 residues. V was shortened by 5 bases and J by 3 bases, with 14 bases between the two germline ends. Germline V lookup: CDR1 LNHDA, CDR2 SQIVND (reference sequence). The chain's CDR3 is CASSSAGAVYNSPLHF. CDR3 bases: TGTGCCAGTAGTTCGGCAGGGGCCGTCTATAATTCACCCCTCCACTTT.